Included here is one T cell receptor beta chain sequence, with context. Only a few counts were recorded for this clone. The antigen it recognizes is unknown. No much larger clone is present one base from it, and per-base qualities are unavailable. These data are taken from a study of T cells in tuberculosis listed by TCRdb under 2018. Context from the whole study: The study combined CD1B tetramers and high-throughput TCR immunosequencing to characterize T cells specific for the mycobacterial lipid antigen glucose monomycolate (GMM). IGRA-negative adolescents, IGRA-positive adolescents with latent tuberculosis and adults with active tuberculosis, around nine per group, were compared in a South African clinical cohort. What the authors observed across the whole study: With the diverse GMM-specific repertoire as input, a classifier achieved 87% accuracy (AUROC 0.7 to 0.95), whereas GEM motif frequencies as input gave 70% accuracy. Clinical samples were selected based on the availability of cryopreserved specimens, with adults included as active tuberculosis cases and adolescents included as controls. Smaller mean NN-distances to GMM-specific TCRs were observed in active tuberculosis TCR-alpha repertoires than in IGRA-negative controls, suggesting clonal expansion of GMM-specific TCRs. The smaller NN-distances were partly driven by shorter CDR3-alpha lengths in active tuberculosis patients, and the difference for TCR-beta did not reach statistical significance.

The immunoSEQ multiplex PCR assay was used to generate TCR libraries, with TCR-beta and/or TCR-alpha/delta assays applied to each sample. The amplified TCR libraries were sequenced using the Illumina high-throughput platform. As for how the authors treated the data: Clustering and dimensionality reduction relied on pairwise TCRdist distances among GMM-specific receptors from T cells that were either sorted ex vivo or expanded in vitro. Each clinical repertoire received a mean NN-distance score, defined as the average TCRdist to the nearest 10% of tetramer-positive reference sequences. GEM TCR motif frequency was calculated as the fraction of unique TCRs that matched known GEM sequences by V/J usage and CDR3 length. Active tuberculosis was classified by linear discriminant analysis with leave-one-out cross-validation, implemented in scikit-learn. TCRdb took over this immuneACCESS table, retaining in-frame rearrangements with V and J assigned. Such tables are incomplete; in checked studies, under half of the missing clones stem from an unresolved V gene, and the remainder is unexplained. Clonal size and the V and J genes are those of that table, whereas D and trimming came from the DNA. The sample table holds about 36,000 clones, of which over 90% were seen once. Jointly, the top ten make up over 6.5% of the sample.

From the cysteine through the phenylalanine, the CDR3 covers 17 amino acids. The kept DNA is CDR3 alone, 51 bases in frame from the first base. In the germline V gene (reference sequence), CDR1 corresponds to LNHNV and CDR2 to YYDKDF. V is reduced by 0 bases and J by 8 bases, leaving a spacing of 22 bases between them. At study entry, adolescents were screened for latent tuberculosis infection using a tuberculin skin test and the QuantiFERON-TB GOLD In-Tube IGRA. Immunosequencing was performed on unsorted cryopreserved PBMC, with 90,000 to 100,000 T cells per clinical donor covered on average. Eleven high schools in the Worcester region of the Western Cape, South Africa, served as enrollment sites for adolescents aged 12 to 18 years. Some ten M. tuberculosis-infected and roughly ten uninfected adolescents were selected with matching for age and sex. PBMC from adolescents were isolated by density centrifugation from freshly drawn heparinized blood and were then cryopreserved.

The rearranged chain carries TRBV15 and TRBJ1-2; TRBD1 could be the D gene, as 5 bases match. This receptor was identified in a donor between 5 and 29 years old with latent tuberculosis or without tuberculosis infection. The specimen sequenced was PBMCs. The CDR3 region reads CATSRERLHRGEYGYTF. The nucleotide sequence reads TGTGCCACCAGCAGAGAGCGCCTGCATCGGGGGGAATACGGCTACACCTTC. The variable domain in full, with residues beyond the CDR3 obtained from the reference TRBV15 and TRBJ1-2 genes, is DAMVIQNPRYQVTQFGKPVTLSCSQTLNHNVMYWYQQKSSQAPKLLFHYYDKDFNNEADTPDNFQSRRPNTSFCFLDIRSPGLGDTAMYLCATSRERLHRGEYGYTFGSGTRLTVV.